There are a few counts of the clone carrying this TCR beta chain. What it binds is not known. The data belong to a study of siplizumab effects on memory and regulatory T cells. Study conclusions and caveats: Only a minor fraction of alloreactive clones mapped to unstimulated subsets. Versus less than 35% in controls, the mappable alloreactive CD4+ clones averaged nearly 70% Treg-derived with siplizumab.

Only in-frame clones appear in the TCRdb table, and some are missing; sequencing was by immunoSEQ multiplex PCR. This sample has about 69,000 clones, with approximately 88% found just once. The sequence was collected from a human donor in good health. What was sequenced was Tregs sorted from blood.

CDR3 residues: CASSWTGGDGYTF. The DNA of the CDR3 is TGTGCCAGCAGTTGGACAGGGGGAGATGGCTACACCTTC. This chain uses TRBV6-5 with TRBJ1-2, with 10 bases aligning to TRBD1. This CDR3 is built from 13 residues. The germline gives CDR1 MNHEY, CDR2 SVGAGI. V lost 4 bases to trimming and J lost 6 bases; unmatched junction nucleotides: 2.